The rows below give T cell receptor beta chains drawn from one sample of a study of blood T cell repertoires in COVID-19. Clones were read by immunoSEQ multiplex PCR, and TCRdb kept only the in-frame ones, dropping some. The table has about 140,000 clones, roughly 82% seen once. Sequences were obtained from peripheral blood. These receptors came from an elderly man with acute or convalescent COVID-19. Both conserved end residues are part of each CDR3. Fields, in order: J gene, clone size, D gene, V gene, CDR3 DNA, CDR3 protein. The D gene is left open where the match is weak. A clone size is listed for some rows: how often the clone was seen (once, few, many), or a class if it is expanded.

J: TRBJ1-3
size: -
D: -
V: TRBV10-3
DNA: TGTGCCATCAGTGAGTCCCCGCAGGCTCGCTCTGGAAACACCATATATTTT
CDR3: CAISESPQARSGNTIYF

J: TRBJ2-3
size: -
D: TRBD1
V: TRBV10-1
DNA: TGCGCCAGCAGTGAAGGACAGGGGGCTGGTGGGACAGATACGCAGTATTTT
CDR3: CASSEGQGAGGTDTQYF

J: TRBJ1-1
size: -
D: -
V: TRBV7-2
DNA: TGTGCCAGCAGCTTAGAACCGTCGGGCGGGAAGTTCTTT
CDR3: CASSLEPSGGKFF

J: TRBJ2-5
size: -
D: TRBD1
V: TRBV3-1/TRBV3-2
DNA: TGTGCCAGCAGCCAAGTGCAACAGGACAGGCCACAAGAGACCCAGTACTTC
CDR3: CASSQVQQDRPQETQYF

J: TRBJ1-5
size: -
D: -
V: TRBV19
DNA: TGTGCCAGTAGTGGACAGACACAAGGACAGCCCCAGCATTTT
CDR3: CASSGQTQGQPQHF

J: TRBJ1-5
size: -
D: TRBD1
V: TRBV5-6
DNA: TGTGCCAGCAGCCTGGGCGACAGGGGCAATCAGCCCCAGCATTTT
CDR3: CASSLGDRGNQPQHF

J: TRBJ1-1
size: once
D: TRBD1
V: TRBV6-4
DNA: TGTGCCAGCAGGGATACGGACAGGGCCACTGAAGCTTTCTTT
CDR3: CASRDTDRATEAFF

J: TRBJ2-7
size: -
D: TRBD2
V: TRBV6-5
DNA: TGTGCCAGCAGTCCAGCGGGGGGACTCTACGAGCAGTACTTC
CDR3: CASSPAGGLYEQYF

J: TRBJ1-5
size: -
D: -
V: TRBV6-2/TRBV6-3
DNA: TGTGCCAGCAGCTCATGGGGGGAGAGGCCCCAGCATTTT
CDR3: CASSSWGERPQHF

J: TRBJ1-3
size: -
D: -
V: TRBV28
DNA: TGTGCCAGCGGGGTTACGGGGAACTCTGGAAACACCATATATTTT
CDR3: CASGVTGNSGNTIYF

J: TRBJ2-7
size: -
D: TRBD1
V: TRBV5-1
DNA: TGCGCCAGCAGCTTGGCGACAGGGGCTTACGAGCAGTACTTC
CDR3: CASSLATGAYEQYF

J: TRBJ2-5
size: -
D: TRBD1
V: TRBV19
DNA: TGTGCCAGTACCCGGACAGGCCAAGAGACCCAGTACTTC
CDR3: CASTRTGQETQYF

J: TRBJ1-5
size: -
D: -
V: TRBV2
DNA: TGTGCCAGCAGTGACATGGGTCCGGGGCAGCCCCAGCATTTT
CDR3: CASSDMGPGQPQHF

J: TRBJ2-1
size: -
D: TRBD1
V: TRBV6-5
DNA: TGTGCCAGCAGCCGGGACAGGGGCTATGAGCAGTTCTTC
CDR3: CASSRDRGYEQFF

J: TRBJ1-6
size: -
D: TRBD1
V: TRBV9
DNA: TGTGCCAGCAGCGTAGCTCCAGGGGGCAATATGGATTCACCCCTCCACTTT
CDR3: CASSVAPGGNMDSPLHF

J: TRBJ1-6
size: -
D: TRBD1
V: TRBV6-2/TRBV6-3
DNA: TGTGCCAGCAGTTACTTCGGACAGGGTGGCTATAATTCACCCCTCCACTTT
CDR3: CASSYFGQGGYNSPLHF

J: TRBJ2-3
size: once
D: TRBD1
V: TRBV15
DNA: TGTGCCACCAGCAGAGAGTTGCGGACGACAGGGGGCCATCCAGATACGCAGTATTTT
CDR3: CATSRELRTTGGHPDTQYF

J: TRBJ1-5
size: -
D: TRBD1
V: TRBV6-6
DNA: TGTGCCAGCAGTCCTTTTGCAGGACAGGGGAATTTGGACAATCAGCCCCAGCATTTT
CDR3: CASSPFAGQGNLDNQPQHF

J: TRBJ1-1
size: -
D: TRBD1
V: TRBV20-1
DNA: TGCAGTGCTCGAAGGGACAGAGAAGCTTTCTTT
CDR3: CSARRDREAFF

J: TRBJ2-7
size: -
D: -
V: TRBV29-1
DNA: TGCAGCGTTGAAGGTGGACACAGAATCATCTACGAGCAGTACTTC
CDR3: CSVEGGHRIIYEQYF

J: TRBJ1-2
size: few
D: TRBD1
V: TRBV14
DNA: TGTGCCAGCAGCCACGAAACAGGGGTAAACTATGGCTACACCTTC
CDR3: CASSHETGVNYGYTF

J: TRBJ2-5
size: -
D: TRBD2
V: TRBV9
DNA: TGTGCCAGCAGCATGGGACTAGCGGGGTTCGAGACCCAGTACTTC
CDR3: CASSMGLAGFETQYF

J: TRBJ1-6
size: -
D: -
V: TRBV4-3
DNA: TGCGCCAGCAGCCAAGACCTCTCGAGGAGTGGCCTTAATTCACCCCTCCACTTT
CDR3: CASSQDLSRSGLNSPLHF

J: TRBJ1-1
size: -
D: -
V: TRBV6-2/TRBV6-3
DNA: TGTGCCAGCAGTTACTCGGGGCAGCACATGAACACTGAAGCTTTCTTT
CDR3: CASSYSGQHMNTEAFF

J: TRBJ1-1
size: -
D: TRBD1
V: TRBV6-1
DNA: TGTGCCAGCAGCCCGACTACAGGGGGCACTGAAGCTTTCTTT
CDR3: CASSPTTGGTEAFF

J: TRBJ2-7
size: -
D: TRBD1
V: TRBV29-1
DNA: TGCAGCGTTGTGGGACAGACCTACGAGCAGTACTTC
CDR3: CSVVGQTYEQYF

J: TRBJ2-2
size: -
D: TRBD1
V: TRBV24-1
DNA: TGTGCCACCGAGGGGGCGGTGGCCGGGGAGCTGTTTTTT
CDR3: CATEGAVAGELFF

J: TRBJ1-6
size: -
D: -
V: TRBV28
DNA: TGTGCCAGCAGTTTAGAAGGACGGGGGTATAATTCACCCCTCCACTTT
CDR3: CASSLEGRGYNSPLHF

J: TRBJ1-2
size: -
D: -
V: TRBV4-2
DNA: TGTGCCAGCAGCCACCCGACAGGCGGGAGTGGCTACACCTTC
CDR3: CASSHPTGGSGYTF

J: TRBJ2-5
size: -
D: TRBD1
V: TRBV19
DNA: TGTGCCAGTAGTATAGGCCCGGGACAGGGGGAGACCCAGTACTTC
CDR3: CASSIGPGQGETQYF

J: TRBJ2-5
size: once
D: -
V: TRBV7-6
DNA: TGTGCCAGCAGCTTAGCGCTACAGGGAGAGACCCAGTACTTC
CDR3: CASSLALQGETQYF

J: TRBJ1-2
size: -
D: TRBD1
V: TRBV7-2
DNA: TGTGCCAGCAGCTCGCAGCCGGGACAGAACTATGGCTACACCTTC
CDR3: CASSSQPGQNYGYTF

J: TRBJ1-6
size: few
D: TRBD1
V: TRBV5-1
DNA: TGCGCCAGCAGCGCGGGACAGGGCAATTCACCCCTCCACTTT
CDR3: CASSAGQGNSPLHF

J: TRBJ1-5
size: -
D: -
V: TRBV19
DNA: TGTGCCGTGGGGAGAACTACAGGGTTCGACAATCAGCCCCAGCATTTT
CDR3: CAVGRTTGFDNQPQHF

J: TRBJ1-5
size: -
D: -
V: TRBV2
DNA: TGTGCCAGCAGTGGGGAGGTGGGGACTGCGCAGCCCCAGCATTTT
CDR3: CASSGEVGTAQPQHF

J: TRBJ1-3
size: -
D: -
V: TRBV9
DNA: TGTGCCAGCAGCGTAGACAGCCAAGGAAACACCATATATTTT
CDR3: CASSVDSQGNTIYF

J: TRBJ2-1
size: -
D: TRBD2
V: TRBV5-1
DNA: TGCGCCAGCAGCGTTTGGGTCGCTAGCGGGGGGGCTAGGGATGAGCAGTTCTTC
CDR3: CASSVWVASGGARDEQFF

J: TRBJ1-1
size: -
D: -
V: TRBV5-4
DNA: TGTGCCAGCAGCTTGGGACAGATGAACACTGAAGCTTTCTTT
CDR3: CASSLGQMNTEAFF

J: TRBJ1-4
size: once
D: -
V: TRBV6-2/TRBV6-3
DNA: TGTGCCAGCAGTTACGGGCCTCAGGGCGAAAAACTGTTTTTT
CDR3: CASSYGPQGEKLFF

J: TRBJ2-2
size: -
D: -
V: TRBV6-1
DNA: TGTGCCAGCAGTGAAAACGGGGCGGGGACCGGGGAGCTGTTTTTT
CDR3: CASSENGAGTGELFF

J: TRBJ1-6
size: -
D: -
V: TRBV19
DNA: TGTGCCAGTAGTATAGATCTACTCACAGGGCCTTCACCCCTCCACTTT
CDR3: CASSIDLLTGPSPLHF

J: TRBJ2-3
size: -
D: -
V: TRBV7-2
DNA: TGTGCCAGCAGCTTTTCCTTCACAGATACGCAGTATTTT
CDR3: CASSFSFTDTQYF

J: TRBJ1-5
size: -
D: -
V: TRBV6-5
DNA: TGTGCCAGCAGCTACAAATTCCACAATCAGCCCCAGCATTTT
CDR3: CASSYKFHNQPQHF

J: TRBJ1-6
size: few
D: TRBD1
V: TRBV30
DNA: TGTTGGGACAGTGATTCACCCCTCCACTTT
CDR3: CWDSDSPLHF

J: TRBJ1-2
size: few
D: TRBD1
V: TRBV19
DNA: TGTGCCAGTAGTTCGACAGGGGTACGGGGCTACACCTTC
CDR3: CASSSTGVRGYTF

J: TRBJ2-2
size: -
D: TRBD2
V: TRBV4-2
DNA: TGTGCCAGCAGCCTCATGGCCAGCGGGGGAAATACCGGGGAGCTGTTTTTT
CDR3: CASSLMASGGNTGELFF

J: TRBJ2-2
size: -
D: -
V: TRBV7-3
DNA: TGTGCCAGCAGCTCCAACGGGGGGGAGCTGTTTTTT
CDR3: CASSSNGGELFF

J: TRBJ2-5
size: -
D: -
V: TRBV6-6
DNA: TGTGCCAGCAGGAGGAGGGAAGAGACCCAGTACTTC
CDR3: CASRRREETQYF

J: TRBJ2-2
size: -
D: TRBD1
V: TRBV18
DNA: TGTGCCAGCTCACCTCAGGGGGTAACGAACACCGGGGAGCTGTTTTTT
CDR3: CASSPQGVTNTGELFF

J: TRBJ2-1
size: -
D: -
V: TRBV4-3
DNA: TGCGCCAGCAGCCAATCCTTCGGGAGTGAGCAGTTCTTC
CDR3: CASSQSFGSEQFF

J: TRBJ2-2
size: -
D: -
V: TRBV7-2
DNA: TGTGCCAGCAGCTTAGCACGAAGGGGGGGCACCGGGGAGCTGTTTTTT
CDR3: CASSLARRGGTGELFF

J: TRBJ1-1
size: -
D: -
V: TRBV30
DNA: TGTGCCTGGAGTCTCCAGGGGTTTCGTAACACTGAAGCTTTCTTT
CDR3: CAWSLQGFRNTEAFF

J: TRBJ2-7
size: -
D: -
V: TRBV18
DNA: TGTGCCAGCTCGCTGTTCAGTGCAGGGTCATTCGAGCAGTACTTC
CDR3: CASSLFSAGSFEQYF